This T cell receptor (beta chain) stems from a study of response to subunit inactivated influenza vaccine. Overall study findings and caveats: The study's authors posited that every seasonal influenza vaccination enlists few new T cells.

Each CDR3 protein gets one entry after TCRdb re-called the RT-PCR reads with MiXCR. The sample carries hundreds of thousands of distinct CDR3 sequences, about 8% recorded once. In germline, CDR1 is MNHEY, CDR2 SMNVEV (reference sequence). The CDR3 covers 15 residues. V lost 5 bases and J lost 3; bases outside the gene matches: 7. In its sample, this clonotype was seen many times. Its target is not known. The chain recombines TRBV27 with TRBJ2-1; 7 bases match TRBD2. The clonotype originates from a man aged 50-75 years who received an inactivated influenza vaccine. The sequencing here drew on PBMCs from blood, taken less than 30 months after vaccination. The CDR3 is CASSLAEPLYNEQFF. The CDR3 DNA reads TGTGCCAGCAGTCTAGCGGAGCCCCTCTACAATGAGCAGTTCTTC.